This TCR beta chain was captured by sequencing in a study of blood T cell repertoires in COVID-19. For the study at large: The origin of the acute and convalescent COVID-19 samples was the United States, Italy and Spain.

Participants came from fewer than 25 US areas, aged about 18 to 90 years. Participants were placed into cohorts based on the clinical history they reported. Donors in Cohort 3 counted as recovered after two negative PCRs, clearance, or symptom resolution. Assay: immunoSEQ multiplex PCR; the TCRdb copy retains only in-frame clones and omits some. Among 200,000 to 250,000 clones, nearly 90% were seen once, and the ten largest hold approximately 10%. This clone came up a few times. There are 15 residues in the CDR3. Deletions cut 5 bases from V and 6 bases from J, with 14 bases between. The germline V gene has CDR1 KGHSH and CDR2 LQKENI.

This TCR was sampled from a man in his thirties or forties who had recovered from COVID-19. This chain uses TRBV18 with TRBJ1-6; a weak D match, TRBD1 (6 bases). Sequenced: PBMCs or T cells enriched from blood (not recorded which). CDR3 nucleotide sequence: TGTGCCAGCTCAACAACAGGGCAGGCTAATTCACCCCTCCACTTT. It codes for CASSTTGQANSPLHF.